What follows is one T cell receptor beta chain and its context. Its cognate antigen has yet to be identified. No per-base quality is available; no much larger clone lies one base away. V and J are truncated by 2 bases and 4 bases respectively, leaving an intervening sequence of 21 bases. The CDR3 runs 18 residues from the cysteine to the phenylalanine. Here the CDR3 DNA is all that survives: 54 bases in frame from base 1. Based on the germline V gene, the CDR1 and CDR2 sequences are MNHEY and SVGEGT. The data derive from a study of Ad26.COV2.S vaccination and SARS-CoV-2 variants (dated by TCRdb to the early 2020s). About the full investigation: Vaccine-arm donors were drawn from COV1001, a multicentre, randomized, double-blind, placebo-controlled phase I-IIa trial of Ad26.COV2.S in healthy adults. Ad26.COV2.S was administered intramuscularly at a dose of 5x10^10 or 1x10^11 viral particles, either as one shot or as two shots given 56 days apart. The specificity and breadth of SARS-CoV-2-reactive T cell receptors after Ad26.COV2.S vaccination were assessed by TCRbeta repertoire sequencing. The TCR-sequenced set comprised about 32 samples: some 19 Ad26.COV2.S vaccine recipients, 5 placebo recipients and 8 SARS-CoV-2 convalescent individuals. Trial participants were randomized into five groups of five, in which low-dose or high-dose Ad26.COV2.S was given once or twice, or placebo was given on both occasions. Blinding of investigators to trial group allocation was maintained during experiments and outcome assessment.

General conclusions and limits of the study: Non-spike TCR breadth was comparable between vaccine and placebo recipients, consistent with the vaccine containing only spike. The study lacked the statistical power to compare responses across vaccine doses or regimens. The authors noted that total T cell responses may have been underestimated by the TCR breadth and depth analyses. Substantial breadth of spike-specific CD8+ and CD4+ T cell responses was reported after vaccination. Higher spike-specific TCR breadth was observed in Ad26.COV2.S recipients than in placebo recipients (P = 0.0014).

Reading the label with the study, this specimen's treatment or condition is: around 19 received Ad26.COV2.S at low or high dose, single or two shots; roughly five received placebo; per-sample allocation not given. For vaccine and placebo recipients, the sequenced repertoires came from samples collected on day 63 after the first injection. In Cohort 1b, about 25 adults aged 18-55 years were enrolled at a single site in Boston, USA, between 29 July and 7 August 2020. As a vaccine, Ad26.COV2.S was a replication-incompetent adenovirus type 26 vector that expressed a prefusion-stabilized SARS-CoV-2 spike protein derived from the original Wuhan strain. The immunoSEQ Assay was the method used to sequence TCRbeta CDR3 regions. After extraction, genomic DNA underwent amplification by bias-controlled multiplex PCR, followed by high-throughput sequencing. From the authors' description of their analysis: To quantify the absolute abundance of every unique TCRbeta CDR3 region, sequences were collapsed and filtered. T cell fraction was estimated by normalization of TCRbeta template counts to usable DNA, with usable DNA being measured through amplification of reference genes present in all nucleated cells. Repertoire TCRs were annotated as SARS-CoV-2-specific when V gene, CDR3 amino acid sequence and J gene were exactly matched to a known reactive TCR set. The reference SARS-CoV-2 TCR set was derived from MIRA and filtered for enrichment in COVID-19-positive ImmuneCODE repertoires, a step that removed public or cross-reactive TCRs. Using the MIRA antigens, annotated TCRs were further analysed by specific ORF or by position within an ORF. Breadth was defined as the number of annotated unique rearrangements divided by the total number of unique productive rearrangements, and depth was defined as the summed frequency of the annotated unique rearrangements. TCR breadth was compared between groups using two-sided Wilcoxon rank-sum tests. TCRdb stores this immuneACCESS table with in-frame sequences only. Part of the clones is absent; in the studies checked, under half of the shortfall reflects unresolved V genes, and no reason is known for the rest. V and J calls and clone size come straight from that table; D and trimming were deduced from the DNA. This sample holds about 440,000 clones; 90% were observed only once. The ten most abundant clones make up less than 4.5% of the sample.

Sample: peripheral blood, taken in a trial of Ad26.COV2.S vaccine versus placebo. The TCR comes from a person between 18 and 59 years old who received the Ad26.COV2.S COVID-19 vaccine or a placebo. Rearrangement joined TRBV6-2 or TRBV6-3 to TRBJ1-5; the D region possibly corresponds to TRBD1 (6 bases align). Here is the DNA: TGTGCCAGCAGTTACAGCCGTACTACAGGGTCCGAAAATCAGCCCCAGCATTTT. Translated, this is CASSYSRTTGSENQPQHF.